This T cell receptor (beta chain) was obtained from a study of response to subunit inactivated influenza vaccine. MiXCR, run by TCRdb on the RT-PCR reads, gives a single entry per CDR3 protein. This table holds over 750,000 distinct CDR3 sequences, 21% found once. The CDR3 sequence is 11 residues long. With 6 bases removed from V and 3 bases from J, the gap between germline ends came to 6 bases. Germline V CDR1 and CDR2: MNHEY, SVGEGT. The chain recombines TRBV6-2 or TRBV6-3 with TRBJ2-7; D unclear. This receptor was identified in a man in his fifties who received an inactivated influenza vaccine. The starting material was PBMCs from blood, obtained 5 to 6 days after vaccination. The CDR3: CASRVRYEQYF. The CDR3 DNA reads TGTGCCAGCAGGGTTCGCTACGAGCAGTACTTC.